Below, 18 T cell receptor beta chains from the same sample are listed, as sequenced in a study of beta chain features in type 1 diabetes. Of the isolated RNA, all was reverse transcribed, and so the sequenced material was expressed TCRB transcripts. The method was immunoSEQ multiplex PCR; TCRdb's version includes in-frame clones alone and lacks a portion of them. The table shows under 300,000 clones, with 25% to 30% occurring only once. Specimen: central memory CD4+ T cells from blood. These TCRs come from a man aged 25-45 years in good health.

This clone occurred a few times. The J gene is TRBJ1-1, the V gene TRBV30; 8 bases fit TRBD1. Trimming removed 3 bases from V and 4 bases from J; junction bases left unmatched: 10. CDR3 size: 15 residues. Germline V gives CDR1 GTSNPN, CDR2 SVGIG (reference sequence). DNA of the CDR3: TGTGCCTGGAGGGGCAGAACAGGGGGAAGCACTGAAGCTTTCTTT. As protein: CAWRGRTGGSTEAFF.

Only a few counts were recorded for this clone. The sample carries other DNA sequences with the same CDR3. The chain couples TRBV7-2 to TRBJ2-1, with a weak D call TRBD2 (5 bases). In germline, CDR1 is SGHTA, CDR2 FQGNSA. CDR3 length equals 14 residues. The V and J ends lost 1 base and 2 bases respectively, with 6 bases between them. CDR3 sequence (DNA): TGTGCCAGCAGCTTAGATAGCGCCTACAATGAGCAGTTCTTC. It encodes CASSLDSAYNEQFF.

This clone has only a few counts. It may be a read error: a sequence one base away is much more abundant. Other nucleotide sequences in the sample specify the same CDR3. The chain links TRBV7-2 to TRBJ2-3; the D call may be TRBD1 or TRBD2 (5 bases each). The V end lost 3 bases, the J end lost 0 bases, and 7 bases lay between the germline ends. The CDR3 has 14 amino acids. Germline loops: CDR1 SGHTA, CDR2 FQGNSA. The CDR3 coding sequence is TGTGCCAGCAGCTTGGGACCGAGCACAGATACGCAGTATTTT. The encoded protein is CASSLGPSTDTQYF.

This clone was seen more than once but under ten times. The chain employs TRBV5-1 and TRBJ2-5; D is perhaps TRBD1 (6 bases). Germline CDR1 is SGHRS and CDR2 is YFSETQ. This CDR3 is 13 amino acids long. The V gene lost 3 bases and the J gene lost 2 bases, with 8 bases spanning the gap. CDR3 DNA: TGCGCCAGCAGCTCGGACAGACAAGAGACCCAGTACTTC. It specifies CASSSDRQETQYF.

The rearrangement uses TRBV5-1 and TRBJ1-1; 9 bases agree with TRBD1. Germline V CDR1 and CDR2: SGHRS, YFSETQ. V shed 4 bases, J shed 6 bases, and the junction held 7 bases outside the gene matches. The CDR3 covers 14 residues. CDR3 nucleotide sequence: TGCGCCAGCAGCCAAGGACAGGGGAGGTCTGAAGCTTTCTTT. Protein sequence: CASSQGQGRSEAFF.

This clone was detected only a few times. The chain recombines TRBV5-4 with TRBJ1-2, with unresolved D. CDR1 and CDR2 from the germline V gene are SGHNT and YYREEE (reference sequence). This CDR3 comprises 14 residues. V lost 6 bases to trimming and J lost 2 bases, with 14 bases between them. CDR3 protein: CASTRRQSNYGYTF. In nucleotides, the CDR3 is TGTGCCAGCACTCGGAGGCAGTCCAACTATGGCTACACCTTC.

This clone was observed a handful of times. This chain uses TRBV30 with TRBJ2-1, with 8 bases lining up with TRBD2. This CDR3 comprises 12 residues. V shed 4 bases, J shed 4 bases, and the junction held 0 bases outside the gene matches. Germline CDR1 is GTSNPN and CDR2 is SVGIG (reference sequence). CDR3 bases: TGTGCCTGGACTAGCGGGTACAATGAGCAGTTCTTC. This translates into CAWTSGYNEQFF.

This clone was detected a few times. This sequence joins TRBV7-9 and TRBJ2-3; 9 bases line up with TRBD2. V was clipped by 4 bases and J by 2 bases; unmatched bases: 7. This CDR3 has 16 amino acids. From germline, CDR1 is SEHNR and CDR2 FQNEAQ (reference sequence). Here the CDR3 reads CASSSKRLADTDTQYF. The CDR3 bases are TGTGCCAGCAGCTCAAAGCGACTAGCGGACACAGATACGCAGTATTTT.

This clone appeared a few times. This rearrangement joins TRBV18 to TRBJ2-3; 11 bases match TRBD2. Germline CDR1 is KGHSH and CDR2 is LQKENI. Trimming took 3 bases from V and 5 from J; bases not matched to a gene: 4. This CDR3 spans 15 amino acids. CDR3 protein: CASSPSGLAEDTQYF. The CDR3 region has the DNA TGTGCCAGCTCACCTTCGGGACTAGCGGAAGATACGCAGTATTTT.

V and J are TRBV5-5 and TRBJ2-1; no firm D call. This CDR3 spans 13 amino acids. V lost 5 bases to trimming and J lost 6 bases, with 12 bases between them. The germline V gene has CDR1 SGHKS and CDR2 YYEKEE (reference sequence). The CDR3 DNA follows: TGTGCCAGCAGTCCCCCCCGAGGCAATGAGCAGTTCTTC. Translating it yields CASSPPRGNEQFF.

This clone was observed a few times. The chain is built from TRBV7-2 and TRBJ2-3; TRBD2 aligns across 10 bases. Germline V lookup: CDR1 SGHTA, CDR2 FQGNSA. This CDR3 is 14 amino acids long. The CDR3 DNA reads TGTGCTGAAGAGGCTAGCGGGAGAATAGATACGCAGTATTTT. It yields the protein CAEEASGRIDTQYF.

This clone was detected only a few times. Because the CDR3's place on the DNA is in doubt, the DNA is left out and the CDR3 is given as listed by TCRdb. The chain carries TRBV7-2 and TRBJ2-5; the table gives TRBD2 as D, unverified against the DNA. Germline CDR1 and CDR2: SGHTA and FQGNSA. The CDR3 spans 16 amino acids, including both terminal residues. CDR3 sequence reads: CASSSSGGGSQETQYF.

Only a few counts were recorded for this clone. The chain links TRBV10-3 to TRBJ1-3; perhaps TRBD1 as D (6 bases). Trimming stripped 10 bases from V and 3 bases from J, with 10 bases between. The CDR3 sequence is 12 residues long. The V gene's germline CDR1 is ENHRY and CDR2 SYGVKD. DNA of the CDR3: TGTGCCACCGGACAGTATGGAAACACCATATATTTT. It yields the protein CATGQYGNTIYF.

J is TRBJ2-7 and V is TRBV27; 7 positions agree with TRBD1. Germline V gene data show CDR1 as MNHEY and CDR2 as SMNVEV (reference sequence). V shed 0 bases and J 5 bases; nucleotides not matched to a gene: 4. This CDR3 comprises 14 residues. The CDR3 DNA sequence: TGTGCCAGCAGTTTATCAAGGGGGCGGCACGAGCAGTACTTC. This encodes CASSLSRGRHEQYF.

The chain carries TRBV6-6 and TRBJ2-7; perhaps TRBD2 as D (6 bases). The CDR3 sequence is 13 residues long. With 5 bases removed from V and 7 bases from J, the gap between germline ends came to 15 bases. Germline V gene data show CDR1 as MNHNY and CDR2 as SVGAGI (reference sequence). Here the CDR3 reads CASSDPLAGEQYF. For the CDR3, the DNA is TGTGCCAGCAGTGACCCTCTGGCGGGAGAGCAGTACTTC.

This rearrangement joins TRBV30 to TRBJ1-6; the D is unclear. There are 14 residues in the CDR3. Germline values: CDR1 GTSNPN, CDR2 SVGIG (reference sequence). Trimming pared 1 base from V and 7 bases from J, leaving 11 bases between. The CDR3 nucleotides are TGTGCCTGGAGTGCGCAGACGGGGAATTCACCCCTCCACTTT. It translates to CAWSAQTGNSPLHF.

This clone was detected only a few times. The chain employs TRBV18 and TRBJ2-5; TRBD1 matches at 10 bases. CDR3 length equals 18 residues. Germline assignment: CDR1 KGHSH and CDR2 LQKENI. Unmatched junction bases numbered 11, after V lost 3 bases and J lost 1 base. The CDR3 here is CASSPPGLGQGRQETQYF. The CDR3 region has the DNA TGTGCCAGCTCACCCCCCGGGTTGGGACAGGGGCGCCAAGAGACCCAGTACTTC. Supplemented by reference TRBV18 and TRBJ2-5, the full variable domain reads NAGVMQNPRHLVRRRGQEARLRCSPMKGHSHVYWYRQLPEEGLKFMVYLQKENIIDESGMPKERFSAEFPKEGPSILRIQQVVRGDSAAYFCASSPPGLGQGRQETQYFGPGTRLLVL.

The V and J genes are TRBV5-1 and TRBJ1-2, with D uncertain. V was clipped by 4 bases and J by 2 bases, with 6 bases between them. The CDR3 sequence is 12 residues long. The germline CDR1 and CDR2 sequences are SGHRS and YFSETQ. The CDR3 coding sequence is TGCGCCAGCAGCCAGGACAACTATGGCTACACCTTC. Residues: CASSQDNYGYTF. The full variable domain, with the rest looked up from reference TRBV5-1 and TRBJ1-2, is KAGVTQTPRYLIKTRGQQVTLSCSPISGHRSVSWYQQTPGQGLQFLFEYFSETQRNKGNFPGRFSGRQFSNSRSEMNVSTLELGDSALYLCASSQDNYGYTFGSGTRLTVV.